The 32 T cell receptor beta chains given below trace back to one sample, sequenced in a study of blood T cell repertoires in COVID-19. Generated by immunoSEQ multiplex PCR, the TCRdb table keeps only in-frame clones and is missing some. The data contain around 300,000 clones, around four fifths of them singletons. Material: peripheral blood. The source is a woman between 45 and 60 years old with active or convalescent COVID-19.

This chain connects TRBV9 to TRBJ2-7; 11 nucleotides agree with TRBD2. The length of the CDR3 is 17 residues. The germline V gene has CDR1 SGDLS and CDR2 YYNGEE. The V segment lost 0 bases and the J segment 4 bases; nucleotides outside the gene matches: 9. CDR3 loop: CASSVGGVPSGRYEQYF. In DNA, the CDR3 is TGTGCCAGCAGCGTAGGGGGAGTGCCTAGCGGGAGGTACGAGCAGTACTTC.

The chain employs TRBV9 and TRBJ1-3; D may be TRBD1 (6 bases). Germline V gives CDR1 SGDLS, CDR2 YYNGEE. V lost 1 base and J lost 1, with 9 bases in between. The CDR3 runs to 15 residues. The CDR3 loop is CASSVSDRSGNTIYF. CDR3 sequence (DNA): TGTGCCAGCAGCGTATCCGACAGGTCTGGAAACACCATATATTTT.

The chain carries TRBV2 and TRBJ2-6; TRBD2 might be the D (6 bases). The CDR3 extends over 16 amino acids. Germline lookup yields CDR1 SNHLY and CDR2 FYNNEI. V lost 2 bases and J 4 bases, leaving 12 bases between the germline ends. The CDR3 region has the DNA TGTGCCAGCAGTGAAAGCGGGCGGGTGGGGGCCAACGTCCTGACTTTC. It is translated as CASSESGRVGANVLTF. Combining the CDR3 with reference TRBV2 and TRBJ2-6 gives the whole variable domain EPEVTQTPSHQVTQMGQEVILRCVPISNHLYFYWYRQILGQKVEFLVSFYNNEISEKSEIFDDQFSVERPDGSNFTLKIRSTKLEDSAMYFCASSESGRVGANVLTFGAGSRLTVL.

This clone has only a few counts. The chain recombines TRBV5-1 with TRBJ1-1; D call uncertain. The CDR3 is 13 amino acids. Trimming removed 0 bases at V and 1 base at J, with 4 bases between. Germline V CDR1 and CDR2: SGHRS, YFSETQ. Written as DNA, the CDR3 is TGCGCCAGCAGCTTGGGAGAGAACACTGAAGCTTTCTTT. The encoded protein is CASSLGENTEAFF.

The J gene is TRBJ1-3, the V gene TRBV7-9; D gene unclear. This CDR3 spans 12 amino acids. Germline CDR1 is SEHNR and CDR2 is FQNEAQ (reference sequence). The V end lost 5 bases, the J end lost 4 bases, and 6 bases lay between the germline ends. As DNA, the CDR3 is TGTGCCAGCAGCAAACAGGGAAACACCATATATTTT. Protein sequence: CASSKQGNTIYF.

Many counts were recorded for this clone. The chain uses TRBV19 and TRBJ2-7, with D possibly matching TRBD1 (5 bases). V was cut by 4 bases and J by 3 bases, with 10 bases left in between. Looked up from germline, CDR1 is LNHDA and CDR2 is SQIVND (reference sequence). There are 13 residues in the CDR3. CDR3 sequence (DNA): TGTGCCAGTAGTAAGGGGCCCCTCTACGAGCAGTACTTC. Translated: CASSKGPLYEQYF.

The chain is built from TRBV12-3 or TRBV12-4 and TRBJ2-2; D gene uncertain. This CDR3 has 13 residues. V was shortened by 5 bases and J by 0 bases, with 4 bases between the two germline ends. CDR3 sequence: CASSISNTGELFF. As DNA, the CDR3 is TGTGCCAGCAGTATCTCGAACACCGGGGAGCTGTTTTTT.

The chain carries TRBV6-5 and TRBJ1-6; D remains ambiguous. Germline CDR1 is MNHEY and CDR2 is SVGAGI. This CDR3 spans 12 amino acids. Trimming removed 6 bases from V and 13 bases from J, with 13 bases in between. CDR3 DNA: TGTGCCAGCAGAACTCAACGGTGGCCCCTCCACTTT. This translates into CASRTQRWPLHF.

The chain is built from TRBV11-2 and TRBJ2-7; 8 positions agree with TRBD1. The length of the CDR3 is 15 residues. CDR1 is SGHAT, CDR2 FQNNGV, per germline. V shed 2 bases, J shed 5 bases, and the junction held 8 bases outside the gene matches. The CDR3 reads CASSLPGQGKDEQYF. The CDR3 DNA sequence: TGTGCCAGCAGCTTACCCGGACAGGGAAAGGACGAGCAGTACTTC.

This chain connects TRBV2 to TRBJ2-3; 11 bases align to TRBD2. Per germline, CDR1 SNHLY and CDR2 FYNNEI. V lost 7 bases and J lost 2; bases outside the gene matches: 8. This CDR3 contains 16 residues. The CDR3 is CASTYGLAGATDTQYF. The DNA of the CDR3 is TGTGCCAGCACCTACGGACTAGCGGGTGCCACAGATACGCAGTATTTT.

The chain is built from TRBV19 and TRBJ2-7; 11 nucleotides agree with TRBD2. The CDR3 spans 17 residues. V lost 1 base to trimming and J lost 3 bases; unmatched junction nucleotides: 8. Per germline, CDR1 LNHDA and CDR2 SQIVND (reference sequence). CDR3 sequence: CASSIGAGTSGFYEQYF. CDR3 DNA: TGTGCCAGTAGTATAGGGGCCGGGACTAGCGGTTTCTACGAGCAGTACTTC.

This clone was picked up one time. V and J are TRBV27 and TRBJ2-7; unclear D gene. Germline lookup yields CDR1 MNHEY and CDR2 SMNVEV (reference sequence). Trimming removed 5 bases from V and 2 bases from J, with 10 bases in between. The CDR3 is 13 amino acids. The CDR3 region has the DNA TGTGCCAGCAGTCGAGCTCGCGCCTACGAGCAGTACTTC. The encoded protein is CASSRARAYEQYF.

The V call is TRBV2, the J call TRBJ1-2, with TRBD1 identical over 7 bases. V dropped 6 bases and J dropped 11; count of bases not matched to a gene: 6. The germline CDR1 and CDR2 sequences are SNHLY and FYNNEI. The CDR3 spans 11 residues. CDR3 protein: CASREGAYYTF. The CDR3 DNA reads TGTGCCAGCAGGGAGGGGGCATATTACACCTTC.

This chain links TRBV5-1 with TRBJ2-7; 7 bases line up with TRBD1. The CDR3 totals 14 residues. CDR1 and CDR2 from the germline V gene are SGHRS and YFSETQ. V was clipped by 0 bases and J by 3 bases; unmatched bases: 3. The CDR3 loop reads CASSLGGDSYEQYF. The CDR3 DNA reads as TGCGCCAGCAGCTTGGGAGGGGACAGCTACGAGCAGTACTTC.

The table lists this clone with a few counts. The genes are TRBV29-1 and TRBJ2-1, with D perhaps matching TRBD1 (7 bases). The CDR3 spans 13 residues. CDR1 SQVTM and CDR2 ANQGSEA come from the germline V gene. Trimming cost V 3 bases and J 9 bases, with 15 bases left between them. CDR3 region: CSVEDYRQGEQFF. DNA of the CDR3: TGCAGCGTTGAGGACTATCGACAGGGTGAGCAGTTCTTC.

This chain links TRBV11-2 with TRBJ2-4; D is unclear. Germline V gene lookup returns CDR1 SGHAT and CDR2 FQNNGV. CDR3 length: 14 amino acids. With 5 bases removed from V and 5 bases from J, the gap between germline ends came to 13 bases. The CDR3 DNA reads TGTGCCAGCAGCCCCGTGGTGGGCCAAAACATTCAGTACTTC. Its protein product is CASSPVVGQNIQYF.

The genes are TRBV6-5 and TRBJ1-5; TRBD1 matches 8 bases. CDR3 length equals 14 residues. V shed 6 bases, J shed 9 bases, and the junction held 10 bases outside the gene matches. The germline CDR1 and CDR2 sequences are MNHEY and SVGAGI. The CDR3 nucleotides are TGTGCCAGCAGCGATCAGGGGGCCAACCGGCCCCAGCATTTT. Amino acids: CASSDQGANRPQHF.

The sample holds one count of this clone. The chain links TRBV28 to TRBJ1-2, with D possibly being TRBD1 (5 bases). Looked up from germline, CDR1 is MDHEN and CDR2 is SYDVKM. Between the trimmed V and J ends, which lost 5 bases and 7 bases, there was a span of 17 bases. The CDR3 is made up of 14 amino acids. CDR3 residues: CASSPPRGLSGYTF. Written as DNA, the CDR3 is TGTGCCAGCAGTCCCCCCCGGGGACTATCTGGCTACACCTTC.

This chain links TRBV5-1 with TRBJ2-3, with 10 bases matching TRBD2. CDR1 is SGHRS and CDR2 is YFSETQ in the germline V gene. The length of the CDR3 is 16 residues. V trimming: 3 bases; J trimming: 4 bases; junction bases outside the gene matches: 8. Written as DNA, the CDR3 is TGCGCCAGCAGCTCCCCTACTAGCGGGGTAGCAGATACGCAGTATTTT. It codes for CASSSPTSGVADTQYF.

This chain connects TRBV18 to TRBJ2-7; 7 bases are shared with TRBD2. Looked up from germline, CDR1 is KGHSH and CDR2 is LQKENI. The junction had 11 bases not matched to a gene; V was cut back by 8 bases and J by 4 bases. The CDR3 runs to 14 residues. CDR3 DNA: TGTGCCAGCGCGCCTGCGGGAGTGTGGTACGAGCAGTACTTC. The encoded protein is CASAPAGVWYEQYF.

V is TRBV10-3 and J is TRBJ2-2, with unresolved D. This CDR3 is 14 amino acids long. Trimming cost V 6 bases and J 6 bases, with 14 bases left between them. The germline V gene encodes CDR1 ENHRY and CDR2 SYGVKD. CDR3 amino acids: CAISEPPSPGELFF. For the CDR3, the DNA is TGTGCCATCAGCGAGCCGCCTAGTCCCGGGGAGCTGTTTTTT.

The rearrangement links TRBV12-3 or TRBV12-4 to TRBJ1-1; no clear D. Trimming removed 3 bases from V and 6 bases from J, with 11 bases in between. CDR3 size: 13 residues. The CDR3 region is CASSFRGRAEAFF. The CDR3 region has the DNA TGTGCCAGCAGTTTTCGGGGTAGGGCTGAAGCTTTCTTT.

This clone was counted between two and nine times. Other DNA sequences in this sample translate to the same CDR3. The V call is TRBV9, the J call TRBJ1-4, with TRBD1 identical over 7 bases. The CDR3 has 15 residues. The V segment lost 0 bases and the J segment 7 bases; nucleotides outside the gene matches: 6. CDR1 and CDR2 (germline): SGDLS, YYNGEE. Here the CDR3 reads CASSVAGTVGEKLFF. In DNA form, the CDR3 reads TGTGCCAGCAGCGTAGCTGGGACAGTGGGTGAAAAACTGTTTTTT.

The gene calls are TRBV12-3 or TRBV12-4 and TRBJ1-2, with 10 positions matching TRBD1. This CDR3 contains 13 residues. With V trimmed by 7 bases and J by 8 bases, 7 bases remained unmatched. CDR3 amino acids: CASTWGTGVGYTF. The CDR3 coding sequence is TGTGCCAGCACCTGGGGGACAGGGGTAGGCTACACCTTC.

The chain is built from TRBV6-1 and TRBJ1-2; 7 bases are a match to TRBD1. Losses at the gene ends were 2 bases for V and 5 bases for J; bases not matched to a gene: 8. CDR3 length: 15 amino acids. Germline V gene sequence: CDR1 MNHNS, CDR2 SASEGT. DNA for the CDR3: TGTGCCAGCAGTGAAAACACAGGGGCGCAATATGGCTACACCTTC. Translation: CASSENTGAQYGYTF.

This clone has a handful of counts. The chain employs TRBV29-1 and TRBJ2-2; maybe TRBD2 (7 bases). The V end was cut by 6 bases, the J end by 6 bases, with 20 bases between. CDR3 size: 15 residues. The germline V gene has CDR1 SQVTM and CDR2 ANQGSEA. For the CDR3, the DNA is TGCAGCGTGGCCCTAGGGGGGGCGCAACCCGGGGAGCTGTTTTTT. Amino acid sequence: CSVALGGAQPGELFF.

The V and J genes are TRBV5-1 and TRBJ1-1; 8 bases fit TRBD1. V lost 4 bases to trimming and J lost 0 bases; unmatched junction nucleotides: 5. CDR1 SGHRS and CDR2 YFSETQ come from the germline V gene. The CDR3 runs 15 residues. Here the CDR3 DNA reads TGCGCCAGCAGCGACGGGACAGGATTGAACACTGAAGCTTTCTTT. Amino acids: CASSDGTGLNTEAFF.

The V and J genes are TRBV14 and TRBJ1-6; D possibly corresponds to TRBD1 (5 bases). Germline values: CDR1 SGHDN, CDR2 FVKESK. Trimming left V 1 base short and J 13 bases short, with 8 bases between. This CDR3 is 12 amino acids long. CDR3 sequence: CASSQGGLPLHF. CDR3 DNA: TGTGCCAGCAGCCAAGGGGGCCTTCCCCTCCACTTT.

The chain couples TRBV19 to TRBJ1-5; D is possibly TRBD1 (5 bases). CDR1 LNHDA and CDR2 SQIVND come from the germline V gene (reference sequence). The CDR3 has 15 amino acids. Trimming removed 4 bases from V and 1 base from J, with 11 bases in between. Written as DNA, the CDR3 is TGTGCCAGTAGTAGGGGCAGAGTCAGCAATCAGCCCCAGCATTTT. The encoded protein is CASSRGRVSNQPQHF.

CDR3 loop: CASSLQGQGRSEQYF. CDR3 DNA sequence: TGCGCCAGCAGCTTACAGGGACAGGGTAGGAGCGAGCAGTACTTC. The V and J genes are TRBV5-1 and TRBJ2-7, with 9 bases fitting TRBD1. The V segment lost 2 bases and the J segment 6 bases; nucleotides outside the gene matches: 9. CDR1 is SGHRS and CDR2 is YFSETQ in the germline V gene. CDR3 size: 15 residues.

The chain has TRBV5-1 and TRBJ1-1, with a weak D call TRBD1 (5 bases). V was cut by 0 bases and J by 11 bases, with 17 bases left in between. Per germline, CDR1 SGHRS and CDR2 YFSETQ. The CDR3 runs 14 residues. The CDR3 DNA reads TGCGCCAGCAGCTTGGAAGGGGCCCCGGCTCTGGCTTTCTTT. It yields the protein CASSLEGAPALAFF.

V gene TRBV28 combines with J gene TRBJ1-2, with 9 positions matching TRBD1. The CDR3 is made up of 18 amino acids. Per the germline V gene, CDR1 is MDHEN and CDR2 is SYDVKM. V lost 4 bases to trimming and J lost 6 bases; unmatched junction nucleotides: 18. The CDR3 spells CASSSRGDRATRNHGYTF. CDR3 nucleotides: TGTGCCAGCAGTTCCCGGGGGGACAGGGCCACTCGGAATCATGGCTACACCTTC.